This T cell receptor beta chain derives from a study of regulatory dendritic cells for organ transplantation. Study results and limitations: Memory T cells were less diverse than naive, with memory CD8+ most oligoclonal. Mature dendritic cells appeared to drive more memory CD8+ clonal expansion than regulatory ones. Considerable individual heterogeneity was seen in alloreactive memory CD8+ T cells.

Turning to this clone: No antigen is known for it.

The CDR3 is made up of 13 amino acids. Trimming left V 6 bases short and J 3 bases short, with 11 bases between. The V gene's germline CDR1 is SNHLY and CDR2 FYNNEI. Using immunoSEQ multiplex PCR, the repertoire was profiled, and TCRdb retains in-frame clones only, with some absent. The sample has approximately 35,000 clones; less than 90% are singletons. CD4+ or CD8+ T cells were sorted as naive CD45RA+ or memory CD45RO+. V gene TRBV2 combines with J gene TRBJ1-2, with D possibly being TRBD1 (5 bases). Input material: naive CD4+ T cells from blood. Subset reported: CD45RA+ naive T cells. This TCR was sampled from a human donor in good health. CDR3: CASSAGPDYGYTF. Here the CDR3 DNA reads TGTGCCAGCAGCGCGGGACCCGACTATGGCTACACCTTC.